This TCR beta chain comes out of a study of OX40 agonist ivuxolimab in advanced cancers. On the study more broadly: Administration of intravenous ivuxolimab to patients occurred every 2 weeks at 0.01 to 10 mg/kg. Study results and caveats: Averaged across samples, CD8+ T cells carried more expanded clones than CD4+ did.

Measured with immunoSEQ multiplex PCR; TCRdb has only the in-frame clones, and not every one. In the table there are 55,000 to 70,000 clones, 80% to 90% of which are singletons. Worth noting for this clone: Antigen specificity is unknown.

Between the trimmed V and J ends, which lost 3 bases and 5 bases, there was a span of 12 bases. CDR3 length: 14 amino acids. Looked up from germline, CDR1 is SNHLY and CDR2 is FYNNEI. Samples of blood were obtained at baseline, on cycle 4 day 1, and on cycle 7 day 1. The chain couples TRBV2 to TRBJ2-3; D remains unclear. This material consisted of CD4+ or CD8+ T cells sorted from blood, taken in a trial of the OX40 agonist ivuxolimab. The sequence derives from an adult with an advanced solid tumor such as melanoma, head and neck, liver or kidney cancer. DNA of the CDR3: TGTGCCAGCAGTGACGATGGGTTTGGAGATACGCAGTATTTT. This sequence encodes CASSDDGFGDTQYF.